Detailed here is one TCR beta chain. Germline lookup yields CDR1 MDHEN and CDR2 SYDVKM. With V trimmed by 7 bases and J by 7 bases, 15 bases remained unmatched. This CDR3 has 16 amino acids. The data are from a study of blood T cell repertoires in COVID-19. Study-level information: Sites in the United States, Italy and Spain provided acute and convalescent COVID-19 samples. Nucleic acid was either cDNA or gDNA, and it came from T cells, B-cell-depleted T cells, or PBMCs.

Original methodology: How many nucleated cells were present was estimated from reference gene primer amplification. This table comes from immunoSEQ multiplex PCR, and its TCRdb copy is limited to in-frame clones, with some not included. The V and J calls and clone size were taken over from that table, and D and trimming were inferred from the DNA. The sample lists about 160,000 clones, 90% to 95% occurring once. The sequenced sample was peripheral blood. This receptor was identified in a woman between 45 and 65 years old with acute or convalescent COVID-19. This chain connects TRBV28 to TRBJ1-5, with TRBD1 matching over 8 bases. CDR3 protein: CASTPRGPKVAQPQHF. CDR3 in DNA: TGTGCCAGCACTCCCAGGGGGCCGAAGGTTGCCCAGCCCCAGCATTTT.